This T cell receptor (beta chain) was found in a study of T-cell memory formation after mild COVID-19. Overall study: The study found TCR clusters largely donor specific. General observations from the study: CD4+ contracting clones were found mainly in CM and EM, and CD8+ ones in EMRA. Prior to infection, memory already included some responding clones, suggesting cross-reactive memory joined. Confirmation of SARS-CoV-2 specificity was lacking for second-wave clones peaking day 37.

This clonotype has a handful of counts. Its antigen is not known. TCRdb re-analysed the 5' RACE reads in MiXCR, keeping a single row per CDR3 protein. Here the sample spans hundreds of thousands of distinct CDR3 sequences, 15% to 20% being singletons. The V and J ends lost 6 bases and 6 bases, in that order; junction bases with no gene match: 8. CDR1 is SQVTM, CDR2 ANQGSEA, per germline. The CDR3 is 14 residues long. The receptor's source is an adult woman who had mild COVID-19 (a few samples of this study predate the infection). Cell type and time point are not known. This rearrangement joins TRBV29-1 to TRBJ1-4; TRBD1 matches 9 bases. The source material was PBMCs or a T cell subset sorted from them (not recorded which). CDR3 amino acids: CSVPDGTGHEKLFF. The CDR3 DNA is TGCAGCGTCCCCGACGGGACAGGGCATGAAAAACTGTTTTTT.